This T cell receptor (beta chain) appears in the sequencing data of a study of CD8 T cells in ankylosing spondylitis. Study conclusions and caveats: A CD8+ phenotype characterized the disease-linked clones, which were relatively rare in peripheral blood. Ankylosing spondylitis blood appeared to be characterized by a TCR beta motif of eight or nine highly homologous variants.

Per germline, CDR1 MGHDK and CDR2 SYGVNS. V lost 2 bases to trimming and J lost 6 bases, with 10 bases between them. CDR3 length: 13 residues. Quantitative 5'-RACE with molecular barcodes produced the TCR beta libraries. In TCRdb, the 5' RACE reads were re-called with MiXCR into one record per CDR3 protein. The sample holds around 540,000 distinct CDR3 sequences, 12% seen once. This clonotype was seen only a few times. What it binds is not known. The source is a male donor with ankylosing spondylitis. The sample was blood, either unsorted or a sorted T cell fraction (not recorded which). This sequence joins TRBV25-1 and TRBJ1-2; TRBD1 is a possible D gene (5 bases). In DNA, the CDR3 is TGTGCCAGCAGTGAACCTGGGGGAAATGGCTACACCTTC. Translating gives CASSEPGGNGYTF.